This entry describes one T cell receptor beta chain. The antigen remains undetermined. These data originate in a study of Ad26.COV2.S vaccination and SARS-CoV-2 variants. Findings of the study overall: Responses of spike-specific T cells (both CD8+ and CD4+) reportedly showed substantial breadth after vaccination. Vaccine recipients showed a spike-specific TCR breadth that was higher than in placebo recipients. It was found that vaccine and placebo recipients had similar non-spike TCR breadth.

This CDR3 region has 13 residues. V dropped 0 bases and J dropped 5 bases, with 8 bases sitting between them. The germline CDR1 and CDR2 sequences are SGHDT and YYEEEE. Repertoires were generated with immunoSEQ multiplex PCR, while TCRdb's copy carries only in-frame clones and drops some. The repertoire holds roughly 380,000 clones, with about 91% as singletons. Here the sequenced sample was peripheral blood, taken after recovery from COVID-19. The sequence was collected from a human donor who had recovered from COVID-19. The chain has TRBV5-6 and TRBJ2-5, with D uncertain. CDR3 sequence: CASSLDSLETQYF. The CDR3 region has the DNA TGTGCCAGCAGCTTGGACAGTTTGGAGACCCAGTACTTC. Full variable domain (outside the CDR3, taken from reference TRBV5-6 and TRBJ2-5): DAGVTQSPTHLIKTRGQQVTLRCSPKSGHDTVSWYQQALGQGPQFIFQYYEEEERQRGNFPDRFSGHQFPNYSSELNVNALLLGDSALYLCASSLDSLETQYFGPGTRLLVL.